This T cell receptor beta chain was found in a study of blood T cell repertoires in COVID-19. Study as a whole: In each case, the material was cDNA or gDNA derived from T cells, B-cell-depleted T cells, or PBMCs.

Authors' analysis steps: By means of reference gene primer amplification, nucleated cell counts were estimated. Generated by immunoSEQ multiplex PCR, the TCRdb table keeps only in-frame clones and is missing some. V and J calls plus clone size are reproduced from that table; the DNA served to infer D and trimming. The sample records about 160,000 clones, 80% to 90% being singletons. The V and J ends lost 5 bases and 0 bases, in that order; junction bases with no gene match: 6. The CDR3 runs 18 residues. CDR1 is LGHNA and CDR2 is YSLEER in the germline V gene. This clonotype was sampled from a woman aged 60 to 75 who had recovered from COVID-19. The chain uses TRBV4-3 and TRBJ2-2; 13 bases match TRBD2. Sequencing was carried out using peripheral blood. CDR3 sequence (DNA): TGCGCCAGCAGCGCAGGACTAGCGGGAGCCTCGAACACCGGGGAGCTGTTTTTT. Residues: CASSAGLAGASNTGELFF.